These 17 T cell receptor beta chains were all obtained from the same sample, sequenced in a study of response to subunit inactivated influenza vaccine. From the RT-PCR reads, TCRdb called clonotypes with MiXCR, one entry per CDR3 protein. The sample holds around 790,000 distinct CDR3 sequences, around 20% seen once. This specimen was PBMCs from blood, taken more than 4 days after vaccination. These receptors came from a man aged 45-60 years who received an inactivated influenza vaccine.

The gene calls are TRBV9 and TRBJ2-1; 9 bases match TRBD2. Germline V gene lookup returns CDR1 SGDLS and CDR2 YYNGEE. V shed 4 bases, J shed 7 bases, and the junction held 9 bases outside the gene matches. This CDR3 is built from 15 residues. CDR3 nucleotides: TGTGCCAGCAGCTCCACGGGACTAGCCGCAAATGAGCAGTTCTTC. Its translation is CASSSTGLAANEQFF.

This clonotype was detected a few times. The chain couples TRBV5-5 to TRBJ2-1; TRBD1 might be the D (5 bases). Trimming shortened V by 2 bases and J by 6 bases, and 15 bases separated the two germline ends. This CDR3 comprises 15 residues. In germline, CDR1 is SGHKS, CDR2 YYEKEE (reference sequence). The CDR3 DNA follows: TGTGCCAGCAGCTTAGGGGCTCTGGGGCTCAATGAGCAGTTCTTC. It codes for CASSLGALGLNEQFF.

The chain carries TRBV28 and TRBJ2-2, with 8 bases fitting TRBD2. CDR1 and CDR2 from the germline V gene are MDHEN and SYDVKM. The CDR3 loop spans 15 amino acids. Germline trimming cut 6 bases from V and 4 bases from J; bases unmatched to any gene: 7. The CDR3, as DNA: TGTGCCAGCAGCTCCGTCGGGGGGGGCACCGGGGAGCTGTTTTTT. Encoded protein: CASSSVGGGTGELFF.

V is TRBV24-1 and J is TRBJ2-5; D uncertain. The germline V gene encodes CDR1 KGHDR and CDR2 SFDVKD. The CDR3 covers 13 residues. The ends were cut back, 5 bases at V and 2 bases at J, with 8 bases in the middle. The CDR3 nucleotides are TGTGCCACCAGTGTGACAAGTCAAGAGACCCAGTACTTC. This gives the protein CATSVTSQETQYF.

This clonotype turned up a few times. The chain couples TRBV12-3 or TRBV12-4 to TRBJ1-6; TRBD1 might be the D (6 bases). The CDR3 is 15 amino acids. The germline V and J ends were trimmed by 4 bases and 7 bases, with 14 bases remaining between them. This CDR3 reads CASSSRTGNNSPLHF. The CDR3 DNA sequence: TGTGCCAGCAGTTCCCGAACAGGGAACAATTCACCCCTCCACTTT.

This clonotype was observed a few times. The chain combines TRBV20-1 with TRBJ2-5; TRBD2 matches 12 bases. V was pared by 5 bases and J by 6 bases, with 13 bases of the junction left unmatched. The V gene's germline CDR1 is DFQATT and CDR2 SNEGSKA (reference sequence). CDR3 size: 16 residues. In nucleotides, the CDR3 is TGCAGTGCTTTCCCCACGACTAGCGGGAGTGGAAAGACCCAGTACTTC. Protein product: CSAFPTTSGSGKTQYF.

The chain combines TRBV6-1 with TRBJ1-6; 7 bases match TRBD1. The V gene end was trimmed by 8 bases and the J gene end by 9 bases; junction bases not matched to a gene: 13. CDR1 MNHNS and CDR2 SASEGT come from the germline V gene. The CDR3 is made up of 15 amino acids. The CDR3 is CASREGTEGSSPLHF. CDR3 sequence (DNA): TGTGCCAGCCGAGAGGGGACAGAGGGGTCTTCACCCCTCCACTTT.

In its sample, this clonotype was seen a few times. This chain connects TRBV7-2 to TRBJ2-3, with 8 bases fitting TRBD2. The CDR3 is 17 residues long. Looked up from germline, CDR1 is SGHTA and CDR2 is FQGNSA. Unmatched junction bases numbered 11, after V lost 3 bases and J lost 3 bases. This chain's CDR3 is CASSFGWAGGITDTQYF. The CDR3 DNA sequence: TGTGCCAGCAGCTTTGGCTGGGCGGGGGGAATAACAGATACGCAGTATTTT.

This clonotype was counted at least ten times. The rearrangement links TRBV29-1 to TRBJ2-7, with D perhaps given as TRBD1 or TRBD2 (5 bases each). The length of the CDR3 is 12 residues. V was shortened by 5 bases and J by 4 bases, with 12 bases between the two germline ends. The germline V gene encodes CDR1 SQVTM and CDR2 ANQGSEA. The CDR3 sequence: CSVSRGGYEQYF. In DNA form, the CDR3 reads TGCAGCGTTTCGAGGGGTGGTTACGAGCAGTACTTC.

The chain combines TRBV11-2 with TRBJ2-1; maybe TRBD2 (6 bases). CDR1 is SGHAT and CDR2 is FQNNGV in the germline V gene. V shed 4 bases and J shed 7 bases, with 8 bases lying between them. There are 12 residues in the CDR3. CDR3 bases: TGTGCCAGCAGCTGGGCGGGGAATGAGCAGTTCTTC. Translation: CASSWAGNEQFF.

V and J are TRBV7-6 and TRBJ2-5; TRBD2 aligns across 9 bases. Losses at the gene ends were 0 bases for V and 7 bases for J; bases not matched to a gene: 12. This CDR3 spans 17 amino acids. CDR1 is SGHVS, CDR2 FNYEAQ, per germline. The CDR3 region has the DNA TGTGCCAGCAGCTTAGCGTTGGTAGCGGGAGTATTGGGGACCCAGTACTTC. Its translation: CASSLALVAGVLGTQYF.

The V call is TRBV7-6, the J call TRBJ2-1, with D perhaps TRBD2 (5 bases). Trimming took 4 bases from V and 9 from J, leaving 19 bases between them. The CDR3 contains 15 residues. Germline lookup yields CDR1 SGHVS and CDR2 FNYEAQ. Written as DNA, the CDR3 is TGTGCCAGCAGCTCAGAGGCTAGCAAGGTGCGTGAGCAGTTCTTC. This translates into CASSSEASKVREQFF.

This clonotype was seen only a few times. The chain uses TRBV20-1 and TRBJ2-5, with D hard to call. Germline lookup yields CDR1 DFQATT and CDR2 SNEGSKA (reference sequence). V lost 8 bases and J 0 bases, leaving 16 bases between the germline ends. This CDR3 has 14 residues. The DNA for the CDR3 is TGCAGTCCGAGATGGGTAGTCCACCAAGAGACCCAGTACTTC. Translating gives CSPRWVVHQETQYF.

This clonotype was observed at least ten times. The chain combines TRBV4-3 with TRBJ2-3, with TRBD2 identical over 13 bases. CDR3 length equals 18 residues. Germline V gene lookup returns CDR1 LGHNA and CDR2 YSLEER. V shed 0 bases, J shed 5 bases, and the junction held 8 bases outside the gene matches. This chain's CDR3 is CASSQDEGLAGAGDTQYF. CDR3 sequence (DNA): TGCGCCAGCAGCCAAGATGAAGGACTAGCGGGAGCCGGAGATACGCAGTATTTT.

The CDR3 loop reads CASSPRTVGVAGELFF. CDR3 coding DNA: TGTGCCAGCAGCCCTCGGACCGTAGGGGTGGCCGGGGAGCTGTTTTTT. V usage is TRBV12-3 or TRBV12-4 and J usage is TRBJ2-2; TRBD1 might be the D (5 bases). Trimming left V 6 bases short and J 6 bases short, with 20 bases between. The CDR3 runs 16 residues.

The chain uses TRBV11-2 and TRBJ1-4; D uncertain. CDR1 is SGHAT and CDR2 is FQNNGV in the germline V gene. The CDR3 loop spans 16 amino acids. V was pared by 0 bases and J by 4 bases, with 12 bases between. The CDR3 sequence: CASSLDPGYNNEKLFF. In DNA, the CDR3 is TGTGCCAGCAGCTTAGATCCCGGGTATAATAATGAAAAACTGTTTTTT. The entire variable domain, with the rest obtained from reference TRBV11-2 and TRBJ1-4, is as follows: EAGVAQSPRYKIIEKRQSVAFWCNPISGHATLYWYQQILGQGPKLLIQFQNNGVVDDSQLPKDRFSAERLKGVDSTLKIQPAKLEDSAVYLCASSLDPGYNNEKLFFGSGTQLSVL.

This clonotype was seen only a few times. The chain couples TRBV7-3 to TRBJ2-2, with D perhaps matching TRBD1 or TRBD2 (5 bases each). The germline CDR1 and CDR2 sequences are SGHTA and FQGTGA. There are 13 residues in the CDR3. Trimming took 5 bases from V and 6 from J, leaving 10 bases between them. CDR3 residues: CASSKEGPGELFF. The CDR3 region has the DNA TGTGCCAGCAGCAAAGAGGGACCCGGGGAGCTGTTTTTT.